The clone carrying this T cell receptor (beta chain) appeared a few times. The sample is drawn from a study of blood T cell repertoires in COVID-19. Study at large: Both acute and convalescent COVID-19 samples were obtained from the United States, Italy and Spain. PBMCs, B-cell-depleted T cells, or T cells were the source of the cDNA or gDNA that made up the material.

The germline V gene has CDR1 MNHEY and CDR2 SVGAGI. CDR3 length equals 14 residues. V shed 5 bases and J 2 bases; nucleotides not matched to a gene: 5. In the authors' workflow: Amplification with reference gene primers provided the estimates of nucleated cell counts. The repertoire was sequenced with immunoSEQ multiplex PCR; TCRdb's copy has only in-frame clones and lacks some. The V and J calls and clone size come from that table; D and trimming were worked out from the DNA. The table lists some 110,000 clones, around 81% of them singletons. This chain connects TRBV6-5 to TRBJ1-2; 7 nucleotides agree with TRBD1. Sequenced input: peripheral blood. This sequence originates from a woman between 65 and 79 years old with acute or convalescent COVID-19. The CDR3 spells CASSPTGANYGYTF. The CDR3, as DNA: TGTGCCAGCAGTCCAACAGGGGCCAACTATGGCTACACCTTC.